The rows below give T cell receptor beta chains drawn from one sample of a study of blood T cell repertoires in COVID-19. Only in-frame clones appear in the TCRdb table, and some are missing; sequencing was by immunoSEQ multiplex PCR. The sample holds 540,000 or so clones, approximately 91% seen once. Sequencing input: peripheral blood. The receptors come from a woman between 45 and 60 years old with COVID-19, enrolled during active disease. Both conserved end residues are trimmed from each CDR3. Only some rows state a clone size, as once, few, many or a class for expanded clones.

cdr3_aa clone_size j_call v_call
ASSLQGLYNEQF NA TRBJ2-1 TRBV27
ASKVGADIAYEQY NA TRBJ2-7 TRBV2
ASSALTQGGGYT NA TRBJ1-2 TRBV9
ASSEGIAGSYEQY NA TRBJ2-7 TRBV2
ASSLEGAATEAF NA TRBJ1-1 TRBV7-9
ASSLGRQEKLF NA TRBJ1-4 TRBV12-3/TRBV12-4
ASSPTGLDGYT NA TRBJ1-2 TRBV5-6
ASSLSRGDGYT few TRBJ1-2 TRBV27
ASSLQINQPQH NA TRBJ1-5 TRBV27
ASSQEDSPNSGNTIY NA TRBJ1-3 TRBV4-1
ASSQQDRDSYEQY NA TRBJ2-7 TRBV9
ASSPSRDRDGYT NA TRBJ1-2 TRBV18
ASRATGLNTEAF NA TRBJ1-1 TRBV5-1
ASSQVPPRGRAGVRRDTQY few TRBJ2-3 TRBV3-1/TRBV3-2
ASSPLGDGELF NA TRBJ2-2 TRBV18
ASSFRTVGYT NA TRBJ1-2 TRBV28
ASSPTGSTYEQY NA TRBJ2-7 TRBV11-2
ASSLYEDTQY NA TRBJ2-3 TRBV19
ASSPQDRGSRSPLH once TRBJ1-6 TRBV6-6
ASSLGGSGGLFSYNEQF NA TRBJ2-1 TRBV5-1
ASSFHGGDTGELF NA TRBJ2-2 TRBV5-8
SVAGESVDTIY NA TRBJ1-3 TRBV29-1
ASAFDRAFYEQY few TRBJ2-7 TRBV2
ASRGLYINTEAF NA TRBJ1-1 TRBV27
ASNWGRETEAF once TRBJ1-1 TRBV2
ASSQRHRVPGELF NA TRBJ2-2 TRBV3-1/TRBV3-2
ASSFRAGATEAF once TRBJ1-1 TRBV5-6
ASSEGGFGNQPQH few TRBJ1-5 TRBV2
ASSVQTVSYNEQF NA TRBJ2-1 TRBV2
ASSLAGRAYEQY few TRBJ2-7 TRBV5-1
ASSTAGTGVLDTQY NA TRBJ2-3 TRBV7-3
ASSRVGEDYGYT once TRBJ1-2 TRBV5-1
ASSLSTGYAGELF NA TRBJ2-2 TRBV2
ASSLLNSPLH NA TRBJ1-6 TRBV28
ASSEGTGDNSPLH NA TRBJ1-6 TRBV2
ASSHTGTAEGEQF NA TRBJ2-1 TRBV11-2
ASNPGLGGEQY once TRBJ2-7 TRBV6-5
ASYRDRGADTQY NA TRBJ2-3 TRBV5-1
ASSQRTGSSYNSPLH NA TRBJ1-6 TRBV5-4
ASSPADSSNQPQH few TRBJ1-5 TRBV5-1
ASSPGLAVKQETQY NA TRBJ2-5 TRBV6-6
ASRTAGPGNSPLH NA TRBJ1-6 TRBV27
ASSFQDNTEAF NA TRBJ1-1 TRBV13
ASSYLTGQAPGEQY NA TRBJ2-7 TRBV6-6
ASSEKGVVTGELF NA TRBJ2-2 TRBV2
ASSLGGGNSPLH few TRBJ1-6 TRBV5-1
AWSGDRGQNQPQH NA TRBJ1-5 TRBV30
ASSSSGAGYGYT NA TRBJ1-2 TRBV5-1
SGLSNEKLF NA TRBJ1-4 TRBV20-1
ASSDGGGYGYT NA TRBJ1-2 TRBV6-1
ASSLIIGTFYGYT NA TRBJ1-2 TRBV5-4
ASSWVAGSGSGYT NA TRBJ1-2 TRBV5-5
AWSVGDRPPYEQY NA TRBJ2-7 TRBV30